The 29 T cell receptor beta chains given below trace back to one sample, sequenced in a study of blood T cell repertoires in COVID-19 (dated by TCRdb to 2020 to 2022). Library preparation was by the immunoSEQ multiplex PCR assay. This immuneACCESS table, as held by TCRdb, lists in-frame sequences with V and J called but not all clones. Of the missing ones, under half trace to an unresolved V gene in checked studies; the others have no known cause. Across this sample there are 130,000 to 150,000 clones, with about 83% seen only once. Roughly 4.3% of the sample belongs to the ten largest clones. The sequenced material came from peripheral blood. The receptor source for this set is a woman aged 40 to 50 with acute or convalescent COVID-19.

The chain joins TRBV10-2 to TRBJ1-1; TRBD1 aligns across 7 bases. V shed 0 bases, J shed 1 base, and the junction held 11 bases outside the gene matches. This CDR3 contains 18 residues. The germline gives CDR1 WSHSY, CDR2 SAAADI. CDR3 DNA sequence: TGCGCCAGCAGTGAGTCCGGAAGACAGGGCCGGGGGAACACTGAAGCTTTCTTT. As protein: CASSESGRQGRGNTEAFF.

V usage is TRBV12-3 or TRBV12-4 and J usage is TRBJ1-2; 8 bases fit TRBD1. V was clipped by 3 bases and J by 8 bases; unmatched bases: 5. This CDR3 contains 13 residues. CDR3: CASSLTGASGYTF. CDR3 nucleotides: TGTGCCAGCAGTTTGACAGGGGCAAGCGGCTACACCTTC.

J is TRBJ1-1 and V is TRBV28; perhaps TRBD1 as D (5 bases). The germline V gene encodes CDR1 MDHEN and CDR2 SYDVKM. The V end lost 5 bases, the J end lost 0 bases, and 19 bases lay between the germline ends. The CDR3 loop spans 17 amino acids. This CDR3 is CASSLFLGGPMNTEAFF. Here the CDR3 DNA reads TGTGCCAGCAGTCTCTTTCTCGGGGGACCGATGAACACTGAAGCTTTCTTT.

This rearrangement joins TRBV9 to TRBJ2-1, with D possibly being TRBD2 (7 bases). The V and J ends lost 1 base and 1 base respectively, with 15 bases between them. Germline-derived CDR1 and CDR2 are SGDLS and YYNGEE. This CDR3 has 17 amino acids. The CDR3 protein is CASSVPMGGGSYNEQFF. The CDR3 DNA reads as TGTGCCAGCAGCGTACCGATGGGAGGGGGGTCCTACAATGAGCAGTTCTTC. The entire variable domain, with the rest obtained from reference TRBV9 and TRBJ2-1, is as follows: DSGVTQTPKHLITATGQRVTLRCSPRSGDLSVYWYQQSLDQGLQFLIQYYNGEERAKGNILERFSAQQFPDLHSELNLSSLELGDSALYFCASSVPMGGGSYNEQFFGPGTRLTVL.

This chain links TRBV7-2 with TRBJ2-4, with TRBD2 identical over 11 bases. CDR1 and CDR2 from the germline V gene are SGHTA and FQGNSA. The CDR3 has 14 residues. V lost 5 bases, J lost 6 bases, and 3 bases stayed unmatched. This CDR3 reads CASSTGLAVNIQYF. Written as DNA, the CDR3 is TGTGCCAGCAGCACGGGACTAGCGGTAAACATTCAGTACTTC.

V is TRBV2 and J is TRBJ2-2; a possible D gene is TRBD2 (6 bases). V gave up 2 bases and J gave up 4 bases, with 14 bases separating them. The CDR3 is 16 amino acids. Germline loops: CDR1 SNHLY, CDR2 FYNNEI. Here the CDR3 DNA reads TGTGCCAGCAGTGAATTCGGAGGGAGTGGCACCGGGGAGCTGTTTTTT. It translates to CASSEFGGSGTGELFF. Full variable domain (rest looked up from reference TRBV2 and TRBJ2-2): EPEVTQTPSHQVTQMGQEVILRCVPISNHLYFYWYRQILGQKVEFLVSFYNNEISEKSEIFDDQFSVERPDGSNFTLKIRSTKLEDSAMYFCASSEFGGSGTGELFFGEGSRLTVL.

The chain carries TRBV7-8 and TRBJ1-4, with D maybe TRBD1 (6 bases). Trimming shortened V by 5 bases and J by 2 bases, and 12 bases separated the two germline ends. Germline CDR1 SGHVS, CDR2 FQNEAQ. This CDR3 is built from 15 residues. The CDR3 bases are TGTGCCAGCAGCCCTGCTGGGGGCACTAATGAAAAACTGTTTTTT. Its translation: CASSPAGGTNEKLFF.

The J gene is TRBJ1-5, the V gene TRBV19, with 7 bases fitting TRBD1. Germline lookup yields CDR1 LNHDA and CDR2 SQIVND (reference sequence). The CDR3 has 13 residues. V was pared by 5 bases and J by 6 bases, with 4 bases of the junction left unmatched. This CDR3 reads CASSETGRQPQHF. The DNA of the CDR3 is TGTGCCAGTAGTGAGACAGGGCGTCAGCCCCAGCATTTT.

V gene TRBV27 combines with J gene TRBJ1-5; D is unresolved. The CDR3 contains 12 residues. Trimming removed 5 bases at V and 4 bases at J, with 6 bases between. Germline V gives CDR1 MNHEY, CDR2 SMNVEV (reference sequence). The CDR3 DNA follows: TGTGCCAGCAGTGCCGGGAATCAGCCCCAGCATTTT. Protein: CASSAGNQPQHF.

This clone was seen a single time. The CDR3 reads CASSPDVGQMNTEAFF. The CDR3 DNA sequence: TGTGCCAGCAGCCCGGACGTGGGACAGATGAACACTGAAGCTTTCTTT. The rearrangement uses TRBV7-3 and TRBJ1-1; 7 positions match TRBD1. The CDR3 consists of 16 residues. Trimming took 5 bases from V and 0 from J; bases not matched to a gene: 9. The V gene's germline CDR1 is SGHTA and CDR2 FQGTGA.

The chain joins TRBV27 to TRBJ2-3; 11 positions match TRBD2. Germline loops: CDR1 MNHEY, CDR2 SMNVEV (reference sequence). The CDR3 contains 16 residues. The V and J ends lost 3 bases and 4 bases, in that order; junction bases with no gene match: 6. The CDR3 region has the DNA TGTGCCAGCAGTTTCGTAGCGGGAGGGCCGCCAGATACGCAGTATTTT. Translating it yields CASSFVAGGPPDTQYF.

The gene calls are TRBV18 and TRBJ2-1; D perhaps matches TRBD1 (6 bases). CDR3 length equals 15 residues. Germline assignment: CDR1 KGHSH and CDR2 LQKENI. Trimming pared 5 bases from V and 0 bases from J, leaving 11 bases between. The CDR3 DNA sequence: TGTGCCAGCTCAACAGGGTTAAGCTCCTACAATGAGCAGTTCTTC. It yields the protein CASSTGLSSYNEQFF.

The V call is TRBV7-2, the J call TRBJ1-2, with 10 bases identical to TRBD1. In germline, CDR1 is SGHTA, CDR2 FQGNSA. The CDR3 extends over 13 amino acids. The junction had 0 bases not matched to a gene; V was cut back by 1 base and J by 7 bases. The CDR3: CASSLGTGGGYTF. The CDR3 DNA reads as TGTGCCAGCAGCTTAGGGACAGGGGGTGGCTACACCTTC.

The genes are TRBV2 and TRBJ2-1; 11 bases line up with TRBD2. Trimming at V came to 8 bases and at J to 6 bases, leaving 6 bases not matched to a gene. CDR3 length: 14 residues. CDR1 is SNHLY, CDR2 FYNNEI, per germline. The CDR3 reads CASVSGRVLNEQFF. The CDR3 region has the DNA TGTGCCAGCGTTAGCGGGAGGGTGCTCAATGAGCAGTTCTTC.

The chain links TRBV19 to TRBJ1-1; no firm D call. Germline CDR1 LNHDA, CDR2 SQIVND (reference sequence). V lost 6 bases and J 0 bases, leaving 8 bases between the germline ends. The CDR3 covers 13 residues. This CDR3 is CASRGIMNTEAFF. For the CDR3, the DNA is TGTGCCAGTAGGGGCATAATGAACACTGAAGCTTTCTTT.

This clone was seen once. The rearrangement uses TRBV28 and TRBJ1-4; the D is unclear. CDR3 length equals 12 residues. With 1 base removed from V and 8 bases from J, the gap between germline ends came to 5 bases. In germline, CDR1 is MDHEN, CDR2 SYDVKM. This chain's CDR3 is CASSLSGEKLFF. CDR3 nucleotides: TGTGCCAGCAGTTTATCGGGGGAAAAACTGTTTTTT.

This chain connects TRBV5-6 to TRBJ2-7, with 7 bases identical to TRBD2. This CDR3 is built from 15 residues. CDR1 is SGHDT and CDR2 is YYEEEE in the germline V gene. Germline trimming cut 2 bases from V and 0 bases from J; bases unmatched to any gene: 5. CDR3 sequence (DNA): TGTGCCAGCAGCTTCGGCGGGAGAGGCTCCTACGAGCAGTACTTC. This translates into CASSFGGRGSYEQYF.

This clone turned up a few times. V gene TRBV19 combines with J gene TRBJ1-5; D gene ambiguous. Germline CDR1 reads LNHDA; CDR2 reads SQIVND (reference sequence). The CDR3 runs 16 residues. The germline V and J ends were trimmed by 1 base and 0 bases, with 10 bases remaining between them. The CDR3 spells CASSIVEGYSNQPQHF. In DNA form, the CDR3 reads TGTGCCAGTAGTATAGTGGAGGGCTATAGCAATCAGCCCCAGCATTTT.

The chain links TRBV19 to TRBJ1-5, with 10 bases matching TRBD1. This CDR3 has 23 amino acids. The V and J ends lost 5 bases and 0 bases, in that order; junction bases with no gene match: 25. Germline V CDR1 and CDR2: LNHDA, SQIVND (reference sequence). For the CDR3, the DNA is TGTGCCAGTAGTGGGGCGGTGGCCCGACAACGGGGACAGGGGCCGGATAGCAATCAGCCCCAGCATTTT. The encoded protein is CASSGAVARQRGQGPDSNQPQHF.

The rearrangement links TRBV6-1 to TRBJ2-1, with 14 bases identical to TRBD2. Looked up from germline, CDR1 is MNHNS and CDR2 is SASEGT. The CDR3 has 16 residues. V lost 4 bases to trimming and J lost 9 bases; unmatched junction nucleotides: 8. The CDR3 nucleotides are TGTGCCAGCAGTGGGGGACTAGCGGGGGCCTTCACTGAGCAGTTCTTC. Translation gives CASSGGLAGAFTEQFF.

J is TRBJ1-4 and V is TRBV19; D is undetermined. There are 15 residues in the CDR3. V was pared by 3 bases and J by 0 bases, with 8 bases between. CDR1 LNHDA and CDR2 SQIVND come from the germline V gene (reference sequence). The CDR3 nucleotides are TGTGCCAGTAGTATGTCGGGGACAACTAATGAAAAACTGTTTTTT. This encodes CASSMSGTTNEKLFF.

To note about this clone: Within the sample, other DNA sequences also encode this same CDR3. The chain uses TRBV18 and TRBJ1-1; unclear D gene. The V gene's germline CDR1 is KGHSH and CDR2 LQKENI. The CDR3 consists of 13 residues. V lost 2 bases to trimming and J lost 5 bases, with 9 bases between them. The CDR3 bases are TGTGCCAGCTCACCAGGGCAGTCGACTGAAGCTTTCTTT. This gives the protein CASSPGQSTEAFF.

The V call is TRBV7-3, the J call TRBJ2-2; D might be TRBD2 (6 bases). Germline assignment: CDR1 SGHTA and CDR2 FQGTGA. This CDR3 region has 14 residues. Trimming stripped 1 base from V and 5 bases from J, with 8 bases between. The CDR3 region is CASSLNGGTGELFF. The CDR3 DNA reads as TGTGCCAGCAGCTTAAACGGAGGGACCGGGGAGCTGTTTTTT.

This clone appeared a single time. The rearrangement links TRBV27 to TRBJ2-3, with a possible D match to TRBD1 (6 bases). The CDR3 totals 15 residues. Germline values: CDR1 MNHEY, CDR2 SMNVEV (reference sequence). V gave up 6 bases and J gave up 1 base, with 14 bases separating them. CDR3 amino acids: CASSYGQHGTDTQYF. The CDR3 bases are TGTGCCAGCAGCTACGGACAGCACGGCACAGATACGCAGTATTTT.

The chain couples TRBV10-3 to TRBJ2-1, with 11 bases matching TRBD2. The CDR3 runs 15 residues. Unmatched junction bases numbered 10, after V lost 7 bases and J lost 8 bases. Per germline, CDR1 ENHRY and CDR2 SYGVKD. CDR3 DNA sequence: TGTGCCATCAAGGAAAGTAGCGGGAGGGCCGATGAGCAGTTCTTC. This codes for CAIKESSGRADEQFF.

V is TRBV27 and J is TRBJ2-1; 14 nucleotides agree with TRBD2. There are 19 residues in the CDR3. CDR1 is MNHEY and CDR2 is SMNVEV in the germline V gene (reference sequence). The trim removed 2 bases at V and 1 base at J, leaving 7 bases unmatched. The CDR3 DNA follows: TGTGCCAGCAGTTTAGAAGGGACTAGCGGGAGAAGTTCCTACAATGAGCAGTTCTTC. Translated, it gives CASSLEGTSGRSSYNEQFF.

This clone was seen only once. This chain joins TRBV6-6 and TRBJ2-1; 9 positions match TRBD2. This CDR3 is 18 amino acids long. The ends lost 7 bases at V and 4 bases at J; junction bases unmatched: 17. The germline V gene encodes CDR1 MNHNY and CDR2 SVGAGI (reference sequence). Here the CDR3 DNA reads TGTGCCAGCACTCGCTTCGGGACTAGCACCCCCGGTTACAATGAGCAGTTCTTC. Translated: CASTRFGTSTPGYNEQFF.

The chain has TRBV19 and TRBJ1-2; TRBD1 matches at 9 bases. V was pared by 3 bases and J by 11 bases, with 13 bases of the junction left unmatched. In germline, CDR1 is LNHDA, CDR2 SQIVND (reference sequence). This CDR3 is built from 15 residues. The CDR3 sequence: CASSISYGTGSSYTF. The DNA for the CDR3 is TGTGCCAGTAGTATCTCCTACGGGACAGGGAGCAGTTACACCTTC.

This chain connects TRBV4-3 to TRBJ2-2, with 7 bases lining up with TRBD2. Germline V gene lookup returns CDR1 LGHNA and CDR2 YSLEER. The V segment lost 0 bases and the J segment 1 base; nucleotides outside the gene matches: 2. This CDR3 has 16 amino acids. As DNA, the CDR3 is TGCGCCAGCAGCCAAGAGGCTAGCGGGAACACCGGGGAGCTGTTTTTT. Encoded protein: CASSQEASGNTGELFF.